Shown below are 15 T cell receptor beta chains from a single sample sequenced in a study of beta chain features in type 1 diabetes (dated 2018 in TCRdb). The protocol used for the library was the immunoSEQ multiplex PCR assay. The entire amount of isolated RNA was reverse transcribed using the High Capacity cDNA Reverse Transcription Kit, so the sequenced TCRB transcripts were expressed ones. TCRdb mirrors the immuneACCESS table, restricted to in-frame sequences. Some clones are absent from its copies; in checked studies, under half trace to an unresolved V gene, and the reason for the others is unknown. The sample data list roughly 140,000 clones, and roughly 10% of these were observed just once. The ten top clones hold 2% to 2.5% of the sample. What was sequenced was central memory CD4+ T cells from blood. The receptors were sampled from a man aged 18 to 29 in good health.

This clone was seen only a few times. The chain couples TRBV7-2 to TRBJ2-5; D may be TRBD1 (6 bases). The CDR3 runs to 13 residues. Germline V gene lookup returns CDR1 SGHTA and CDR2 FQGNSA. V was cut by 3 bases and J by 5 bases, with 10 bases left in between. The DNA of the CDR3 is TGTGCCAGCAGCTTTACAGGGCACGAGACCCAGTACTTC. Its protein is CASSFTGHETQYF.

In its sample, this clone was seen many times. The chain recombines TRBV9 with TRBJ2-3; TRBD2 matches at 7 bases. Germline lookup yields CDR1 SGDLS and CDR2 YYNGEE. V trimming: 0 bases; J trimming: 4 bases; junction bases outside the gene matches: 8. This CDR3 is built from 16 residues. CDR3 nucleotide sequence: TGTGCCAGCAGCGTAGAGTGGCGGGGGAGGGCAGATACGCAGTATTTT. It yields the protein CASSVEWRGRADTQYF. Using reference TRBV9 and TRBJ2-3 for the parts outside the CDR3, the full variable domain is DSGVTQTPKHLITATGQRVTLRCSPRSGDLSVYWYQQSLDQGLQFLIQYYNGEERAKGNILERFSAQQFPDLHSELNLSSLELGDSALYFCASSVEWRGRADTQYFGPGTRLTVL.

This clone was recorded a few times. The gene calls are TRBV4-3 and TRBJ1-1; no definite D call. This CDR3 is built from 15 residues. Per the germline V gene, CDR1 is LGHNA and CDR2 is YSLEER. The germline V and J ends were trimmed by 1 base and 1 base, with 10 bases remaining between them. CDR3 nucleotide sequence: TGCGCCAGCAGCCAAGGGTTGCGTTGGAACACTGAAGCTTTCTTT. Translation gives CASSQGLRWNTEAFF.

This clone showed up just a few times. The chain is built from TRBV5-4 and TRBJ2-3, with TRBD2 identical over 7 bases. Germline CDR1 and CDR2: SGHNT and YYREEE (reference sequence). V shed 7 bases and J 4 bases; nucleotides not matched to a gene: 6. This CDR3 has 13 residues. CDR3 DNA: TGTGCCAGCGGGAGGGCCGGGCCAGATACGCAGTATTTT. The encoded protein is CASGRAGPDTQYF.

The genes are TRBV5-1 and TRBJ2-6; TRBD1 matches at 8 bases. This CDR3 comprises 17 residues. Germline CDR1 reads SGHRS; CDR2 reads YFSETQ. The ends lost 4 bases at V and 0 bases at J; junction bases unmatched: 6. The CDR3: CASSPRGLSSGANVLTF. DNA for the CDR3: TGCGCCAGCAGCCCCAGGGGGCTTAGCTCTGGGGCCAACGTCCTGACTTTC. The full variable domain, completed using reference TRBV5-1 and TRBJ2-6, is KAGVTQTPRYLIKTRGQQVTLSCSPISGHRSVSWYQQTPGQGLQFLFEYFSETQRNKGNFPGRFSGRQFSNSRSEMNVSTLELGDSALYLCASSPRGLSSGANVLTFGAGSRLTVL.

There are many counts of this clone. This rearrangement joins TRBV4-2 to TRBJ2-5; 13 bases are a match to TRBD2. CDR3 size: 16 residues. The V segment lost 4 bases and the J segment 5 bases; nucleotides outside the gene matches: 7. CDR1 is LGHNA, CDR2 YNFKEQ, per germline. The CDR3 DNA follows: TGTGCCAGCAGCCCGGGACTAGCGGGGCAACGGGAGACCCAGTACTTC. Protein sequence: CASSPGLAGQRETQYF.

The chain joins TRBV30 to TRBJ1-3, with TRBD1 matching over 7 bases. V was clipped by 5 bases and J by 4 bases; unmatched bases: 11. CDR1 is GTSNPN, CDR2 SVGIG, per germline (reference sequence). This CDR3 has 15 residues. This chain's CDR3 is CAWGAQGKRGNTIYF. DNA for the CDR3: TGTGCCTGGGGAGCACAGGGGAAGAGAGGAAACACCATATATTTT.

This clone was observed many times. The chain is built from TRBV7-2 and TRBJ2-1, with 10 bases that match TRBD2. V lost 4 bases, J lost 0 bases, and 3 bases stayed unmatched. This CDR3 comprises 16 residues. The germline V gene encodes CDR1 SGHTA and CDR2 FQGNSA. This CDR3 is CASSSSSGGSYNEQFF. The CDR3 DNA reads as TGTGCCAGCAGCTCGTCTAGCGGGGGCTCCTACAATGAGCAGTTCTTC.

There are a few counts of this clone. For the CDR3, the DNA is TGTGCCTGTCTCAGTACGTCCTACGAGCAGTACTTC. Amino acid sequence: CACLSTSYEQYF. The chain uses TRBV30 and TRBJ2-7; D not resolved. Trimming pared 6 bases from V and 1 base from J, leaving 10 bases between. CDR3 length: 12 residues. Germline V lookup: CDR1 GTSNPN, CDR2 SVGIG (reference sequence).

V gene TRBV4-2 combines with J gene TRBJ1-2, with 9 bases aligning to TRBD1. The V segment lost 0 bases and the J segment 7 bases; nucleotides outside the gene matches: 6. The germline V gene has CDR1 LGHNA and CDR2 YNFKEQ. The CDR3 spans 15 residues. CDR3 nucleotides: TGTGCCAGCAGCCAAGAGTGGACAGGGGACCCTGGCTACACCTTC. This translates into CASSQEWTGDPGYTF.

This clone was observed a few times. The chain employs TRBV4-3 and TRBJ1-1; D may be TRBD1 (5 bases). The V end was cut by 5 bases, the J end by 10 bases, with 17 bases between. The length of the CDR3 is 13 residues. Germline lookup yields CDR1 LGHNA and CDR2 YSLEER. CDR3 sequence: CASSSHLMGRAFF. CDR3 nucleotide sequence: TGCGCCAGCAGCTCCCACCTCATGGGACGAGCTTTCTTT.

This clone was picked up a small number of times. V is TRBV7-2 and J is TRBJ1-2, with unresolved D. The CDR3 is made up of 14 amino acids. V lost 5 bases and J lost 3, with 13 bases in between. Germline CDR1 reads SGHTA; CDR2 reads FQGNSA. The CDR3, as DNA: TGTGCCAGCAGCCCGGTAGGACGCGACTATGGCTACACCTTC. It codes for CASSPVGRDYGYTF. Looking up the rest from reference TRBV7-2 and TRBJ1-2 gives the full variable domain: GAGVSQSPSNKVTEKGKDVELRCDPISGHTALYWYRQSLGQGLEFLIYFQGNSAPDKSGLPSDRFSAERTGGSVSTLTIQRTQQEDSAVYLCASSPVGRDYGYTFGSGTRLTVV.

This clone was recorded at least ten times. The DNA for the CDR3 is TGTGCCAGCAGCGTAGAGGGGGCGACTGGAAACACCATATATTTT. Its translation: CASSVEGATGNTIYF. This rearrangement joins TRBV9 to TRBJ1-3; TRBD1 agrees at 7 bases. Germline-derived CDR1 and CDR2 are SGDLS and YYNGEE. Germline trimming cut 0 bases from V and 2 bases from J; bases unmatched to any gene: 2. The CDR3 contains 15 residues.

The rearrangement joins TRBV30 to TRBJ1-2; D gene uncertain. V dropped 4 bases and J dropped 4 bases, with 10 bases sitting between them. This CDR3 comprises 12 residues. In germline, CDR1 is GTSNPN, CDR2 SVGIG (reference sequence). CDR3 coding DNA: TGTGCCTGGAAACCGGGGTCCTATGGCTACACCTTC. Amino acid sequence: CAWKPGSYGYTF.

The V and J genes are TRBV25-1 and TRBJ2-5; tentative D call: TRBD1 (6 bases). The V and J ends lost 3 bases and 7 bases respectively, with 15 bases between them. Germline assignment: CDR1 MGHDK and CDR2 SYGVNS. The CDR3 loop spans 14 amino acids. CDR3 region: CASSDGYREGTQYF. DNA of the CDR3: TGTGCCAGCAGTGACGGGTACAGGGAAGGGACCCAGTACTTC. Using reference TRBV25-1 and TRBJ2-5 for the parts outside the CDR3, the full variable domain is EADIYQTPRYLVIGTGKKITLECSQTMGHDKMYWYQQDPGMELHLIHYSYGVNSTEKGDLSSESTVSRIRTEHFPLTLESARPSHTSQYLCASSDGYREGTQYFGPGTRLLVL.